The 15 T cell receptor beta chains given below trace back to one sample, sequenced in a study of response to subunit inactivated influenza vaccine. TCRdb reprocessed the RT-PCR reads via MiXCR and lists one record per CDR3 protein. The sample records around 760,000 distinct CDR3 sequences, approximately 15% being singletons. Sequencing was performed on PBMCs from blood, taken 14 days before vaccination. These receptors were taken from a middle-aged man who received an inactivated influenza vaccine.

The chain recombines TRBV29-1 with TRBJ2-5; D might be TRBD1 (6 bases). V shed 4 bases and J shed 5 bases, with 17 bases lying between them. CDR1 is SQVTM, CDR2 ANQGSEA, per germline. CDR3 length: 14 amino acids. The CDR3 loop is CSVVKQGWGETQYF. CDR3 in DNA: TGCAGCGTTGTTAAACAGGGCTGGGGGGAGACCCAGTACTTC.

The chain has TRBV7-2 and TRBJ2-7; 11 nucleotides agree with TRBD1. The CDR3 consists of 15 residues. V shed 5 bases and J 4 bases; nucleotides not matched to a gene: 7. Germline CDR1 is SGHTA and CDR2 is FQGNSA. In DNA, the CDR3 is TGTGCCAGCAGCGGGTTGGACAGGGGGCGGTACGAGCAGTACTTC. Its translation is CASSGLDRGRYEQYF.

This chain joins TRBV28 and TRBJ1-5, with unresolved D. Germline V gene lookup returns CDR1 MDHEN and CDR2 SYDVKM. Trimming shortened V by 6 bases and J by 1 base, and 10 bases separated the two germline ends. The CDR3 totals 14 residues. CDR3 nucleotides: TGTGCCAGCAGATTAATAGTAAGCAATCAGCCCCAGCATTTT. Amino acid sequence: CASRLIVSNQPQHF.

In this sample, this clonotype turned up a few times. The genes are TRBV15 and TRBJ1-3; D not certain. The CDR3 has 16 amino acids. V lost 0 bases and J lost 0, with 9 bases in between. Per germline, CDR1 LNHNV and CDR2 YYDKDF (reference sequence). This chain's CDR3 is CATSRDLRDSGNTIYF. In nucleotides, the CDR3 is TGTGCCACCAGCAGAGATCTCCGGGACTCTGGAAACACCATATATTTT.

This clonotype was detected a few times. The V gene is TRBV2, the J gene TRBJ2-1; D is ambiguous. The CDR3 has 13 residues. In germline, CDR1 is SNHLY, CDR2 FYNNEI. The V end was cut by 3 bases, the J end by 7 bases, with 10 bases between. In DNA, the CDR3 is TGTGCCAGCAGTGAGGGCCCAAGGAATGAGCAGTTCTTC. Translated: CASSEGPRNEQFF.

In its sample, this clonotype was seen a few times. The rearrangement uses TRBV6-2 or TRBV6-3 and TRBJ1-1, with D unclear. The CDR3 has 15 residues. The V end lost 2 bases, the J end lost 1 base, and 11 bases lay between the germline ends. CDR1 and CDR2 (germline): MNHEY, SVGEGT. The CDR3 bases are TGTGCCAGCAGTTACGATTTTCAGTGGAACACTGAAGCTTTCTTT. This codes for CASSYDFQWNTEAFF.

The table lists this clonotype with a few counts. The V gene is TRBV20-1, the J gene TRBJ1-2; unclear D gene. Germline V lookup: CDR1 DFQATT, CDR2 SNEGSKA (reference sequence). Deletions cut 6 bases from V and 5 bases from J, with 10 bases between. The CDR3 covers 11 residues. DNA of the CDR3: TGCAGTGCCTTTGAAGTATATGGCTACACCTTC. Its translation is CSAFEVYGYTF.

The gene calls are TRBV12-3 or TRBV12-4 and TRBJ1-5, with D uncertain. Trimming pared 7 bases from V and 4 bases from J, leaving 8 bases between. CDR3 length: 12 amino acids. CDR3 in amino acids: CASTIGNQPQHF. The CDR3 DNA sequence: TGTGCCAGCACCATCGGGAATCAGCCCCAGCATTTT.

This clonotype was found a few times. The CDR3 sequence is CASSDIGQGEAFF. The CDR3 nucleotides read TGCGCCAGCAGTGACATAGGACAGGGTGAAGCTTTCTTT. V is TRBV10-2 and J is TRBJ1-1, with 8 bases identical to TRBD1. V was clipped by 3 bases and J by 7 bases; unmatched bases: 4. The germline V gene encodes CDR1 WSHSY and CDR2 SAAADI. The CDR3 runs to 13 residues.

The rearrangement uses TRBV7-2 and TRBJ2-1; D may be TRBD2 (7 bases). The CDR3 extends over 15 amino acids. The germline V gene encodes CDR1 SGHTA and CDR2 FQGNSA. V was shortened by 5 bases and J by 10 bases, with 21 bases between the two germline ends. The CDR3 sequence is CASSAYYDAGAEQFF. The CDR3 DNA sequence: TGTGCCAGCAGCGCTTACTACGACGCGGGGGCCGAGCAGTTCTTC.

The chain recombines TRBV6-1 with TRBJ2-1; 9 bases match TRBD2. CDR1 is MNHNS and CDR2 is SASEGT in the germline V gene. With 1 base clipped from V and 3 bases from J, the junction kept 4 bases outside the gene matches. This CDR3 region has 16 residues. The CDR3 DNA is TGTGCCAGCAGTGAAGAAATAGCGGGGGTCTACAATGAGCAGTTCTTC. Translation: CASSEEIAGVYNEQFF.

In this sample, this clonotype turned up many times. V is TRBV7-3 and J is TRBJ2-7, with 7 bases lining up with TRBD2. V lost 1 base, J lost 2 bases, and 5 bases stayed unmatched. Germline loops: CDR1 SGHTA, CDR2 FQGTGA. CDR3 size: 15 residues. The CDR3 protein is CASSLRASGPYEQYF. Here the CDR3 DNA reads TGTGCCAGCAGCTTAAGGGCTAGCGGTCCCTACGAGCAGTACTTC.

The chain couples TRBV12-3 or TRBV12-4 to TRBJ1-2; D is uncertain. The length of the CDR3 is 13 residues. Trimming took 0 bases from V and 7 from J, leaving 9 bases between them. CDR3 nucleotides: TGTGCCAGCAGTTTAGCGAGTTGGGTTGGCTACACCTTC. Encoded protein: CASSLASWVGYTF.

V gene TRBV19 combines with J gene TRBJ1-1; D call uncertain. The CDR3 totals 15 residues. The germline V and J ends were trimmed by 10 bases and 0 bases, with 18 bases remaining between them. Per germline, CDR1 LNHDA and CDR2 SQIVND (reference sequence). In nucleotides, the CDR3 is TGTGCCACCTACCGCCGTGGAGGGCTGAACACTGAAGCTTTCTTT. This sequence encodes CATYRRGGLNTEAFF. Combining the CDR3 with reference TRBV19 and TRBJ1-1 gives the whole variable domain DGGITQSPKYLFRKEGQNVTLSCEQNLNHDAMYWYRQDPGQGLRLIYYSQIVNDFQKGDIAEGYSVSREKKESFPLTVTSAQKNPTAFYLCATYRRGGLNTEAFFGQGTRLTVV.

The rearrangement joins TRBV11-1 to TRBJ2-5, with 10 bases fitting TRBD1. The J segment lost 5 bases and the V segment lost 2 bases, leaving 8 bases of the junction unmatched. Looked up from germline, CDR1 is SGHAT and CDR2 is FQDESV (reference sequence). The CDR3 extends over 16 amino acids. DNA of the CDR3: TGTGCCAGCAGCTTAAAATGGGGACAGGGGAAGGAGACCCAGTACTTC. Translating it yields CASSLKWGQGKETQYF.